The rows below give T cell receptor beta chains drawn from one sample of a study of regulatory T cells in long-lasting Graves disease. Using its own MiXCR run on the multiplex PCR reads, TCRdb lists one record per CDR3 protein. The table has approximately 470,000 distinct CDR3 sequences, 20% to 25% seen once. The starting material was peripheral blood mononuclear cells (PBMCs), obtained when the disease was refractory, from a patient treated with antithyroid drugs. Receptor source: a female donor with Graves disease. Both conserved end residues are part of each CDR3. Fields, in order: J gene, V gene, D gene, clone size, CDR3 length, CDR3 DNA, CDR3 protein. A D gene is named only where the DNA matches it firmly. The size entry is marked missing in some rows and otherwise reads once, few, many or a size class.

j_call: TRBJ1-4
v_call: TRBV27
d_call: NA
clone_size: many
cdr3_length: 13
cdr3_nt: TGTGCCAGCAGTTTGACTGGGTGGGAAAAACTGTTTTTT
cdr3_aa: CASSLTGWEKLFF

j_call: TRBJ1-2
v_call: TRBV5-1
d_call: NA
clone_size: NA
cdr3_length: 13
cdr3_nt: TGCGCCAGCACCCCCTCCCGAGGGTATGGCTACACCTTC
cdr3_aa: CASTPSRGYGYTF

j_call: TRBJ2-7
v_call: TRBV11-2
d_call: NA
clone_size: many
cdr3_length: 18
cdr3_nt: TGTGCCAGCAGCTTAGATGAAGGCGGTTATACGGGATCCTACGAGCAGTACTTC
cdr3_aa: CASSLDEGGYTGSYEQYF

j_call: TRBJ1-1
v_call: TRBV19
d_call: NA
clone_size: NA
cdr3_length: 14
cdr3_nt: TGTGCCAGTAGCCTCGGGCAGTGGAACACTGAAGCTTTCTTT
cdr3_aa: CASSLGQWNTEAFF

j_call: TRBJ2-7
v_call: TRBV6-1
d_call: NA
clone_size: many
cdr3_length: 13
cdr3_nt: TGTGCCACCTTTCGCTCCAGCGGCTACGAGCAGTACTTC
cdr3_aa: CATFRSSGYEQYF

j_call: TRBJ2-5
v_call: TRBV7-9
d_call: NA
clone_size: many
cdr3_length: 15
cdr3_nt: TGTGCCAGCAGCCCTGGATGGCGGGACAAAGAGACCCAGTACTTC
cdr3_aa: CASSPGWRDKETQYF

j_call: TRBJ1-2
v_call: TRBV6-1
d_call: NA
clone_size: NA
cdr3_length: 15
cdr3_nt: TGTGCCAGCAGTGACTACGGGACGGATCCATATGGCTACACCTTC
cdr3_aa: CASSDYGTDPYGYTF

j_call: TRBJ2-1
v_call: TRBV7-2
d_call: TRBD2
clone_size: NA
cdr3_length: 14
cdr3_nt: TGTGCCAGCAGCTTCGGCGGGAGAGCGAATGAGCAGTTCTTC
cdr3_aa: CASSFGGRANEQFF

j_call: TRBJ1-6
v_call: TRBV20-1
d_call: NA
clone_size: few
cdr3_length: 14
cdr3_nt: TGCAGTGCTACCGAGACGGCCAATAATTCACCCCTCCACTTT
cdr3_aa: CSATETANNSPLHF

j_call: TRBJ2-6
v_call: TRBV6-5
d_call: NA
clone_size: many
cdr3_length: 17
cdr3_nt: TGTGCCAGCAGTTCCCCCGGACAAAGCTCTGGGGCCAACGTCCTGACTTTC
cdr3_aa: CASSSPGQSSGANVLTF

j_call: TRBJ2-7
v_call: TRBV12-3/TRBV12-4
d_call: TRBD2
clone_size: many
cdr3_length: 14
cdr3_nt: TGTGCCAGCAGTTTTAGCGGGAGGGGGCAGAAGCAGTACTTC
cdr3_aa: CASSFSGRGQKQYF

j_call: TRBJ2-7
v_call: TRBV7-9
d_call: NA
clone_size: few
cdr3_length: 11
cdr3_nt: TGTGCCAGCAGCTTAATCGCCGAGCAGTACTTC
cdr3_aa: CASSLIAEQYF

j_call: TRBJ1-5
v_call: TRBV5-1
d_call: TRBD1
clone_size: few
cdr3_length: 15
cdr3_nt: TGCGCCAGCAGCCCCGGGACAGGGGTCAGCCAGCCCCAGCATTTT
cdr3_aa: CASSPGTGVSQPQHF

j_call: TRBJ1-2
v_call: TRBV24-1
d_call: NA
clone_size: few
cdr3_length: 14
cdr3_nt: TGTGCCACCAGCGACAGGACCCTAGGCTATGGCTACACCTTC
cdr3_aa: CATSDRTLGYGYTF

j_call: TRBJ2-7
v_call: TRBV4-3
d_call: NA
clone_size: NA
cdr3_length: 16
cdr3_nt: TGCGCCAGCAGCCAAGATGCGACGGAGCCGAGAAACGAGCAGTACTTC
cdr3_aa: CASSQDATEPRNEQYF

j_call: TRBJ1-5
v_call: TRBV4-3
d_call: NA
clone_size: few
cdr3_length: 14
cdr3_nt: TGCGCCAGCAGTTACACCCGGGTCAATCAGCCCCAGCATTTT
cdr3_aa: CASSYTRVNQPQHF

j_call: TRBJ2-7
v_call: TRBV6-1
d_call: NA
clone_size: NA
cdr3_length: 14
cdr3_nt: TGTGCCAGCATAGCCGGGACCCCCATGGGCGAGCAGTACTTC
cdr3_aa: CASIAGTPMGEQYF

j_call: TRBJ2-5
v_call: TRBV28
d_call: NA
clone_size: many
cdr3_length: 14
cdr3_nt: TGTGCCAGCAGCTTTTTAGGGGCCCAAGAGACCCAGTACTTC
cdr3_aa: CASSFLGAQETQYF

j_call: TRBJ2-7
v_call: TRBV4-1
d_call: NA
clone_size: few
cdr3_length: 15
cdr3_nt: TGCGCCAGCAGCCACACCGAGCTGGGGTCATACGAGCAGTACTTC
cdr3_aa: CASSHTELGSYEQYF

j_call: TRBJ2-2
v_call: TRBV4-3
d_call: TRBD2
clone_size: NA
cdr3_length: 18
cdr3_nt: TGCGCCAGCAGCCAAGACTACGCGGGAGAAGGGCTAACCGGGGAGCTGTTTTTT
cdr3_aa: CASSQDYAGEGLTGELFF

j_call: TRBJ2-3
v_call: TRBV11-2
d_call: NA
clone_size: NA
cdr3_length: 15
cdr3_nt: TGTGCCAGCAGCTCCGTCAGTACTAGCACAGATACGCAGTATTTT
cdr3_aa: CASSSVSTSTDTQYF

j_call: TRBJ2-1
v_call: TRBV24-1
d_call: TRBD2
clone_size: NA
cdr3_length: 15
cdr3_nt: TGTGCCACCAGTGATCCTGGGGGACTAGCGCATGAGCAGTTCTTC
cdr3_aa: CATSDPGGLAHEQFF